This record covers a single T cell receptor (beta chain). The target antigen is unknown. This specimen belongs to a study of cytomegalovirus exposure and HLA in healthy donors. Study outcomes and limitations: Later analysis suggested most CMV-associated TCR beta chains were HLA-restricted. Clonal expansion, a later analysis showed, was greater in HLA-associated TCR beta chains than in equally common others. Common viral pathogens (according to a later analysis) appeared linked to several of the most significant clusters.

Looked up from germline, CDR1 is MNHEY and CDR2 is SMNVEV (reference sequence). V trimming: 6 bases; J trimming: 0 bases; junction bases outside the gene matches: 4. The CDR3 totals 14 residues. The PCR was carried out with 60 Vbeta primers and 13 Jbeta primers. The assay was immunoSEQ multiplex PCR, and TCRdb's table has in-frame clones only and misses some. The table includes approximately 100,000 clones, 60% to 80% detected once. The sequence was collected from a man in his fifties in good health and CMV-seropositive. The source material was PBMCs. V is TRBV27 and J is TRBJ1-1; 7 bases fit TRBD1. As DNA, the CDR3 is TGTGCCAGCAGGCGGGGACAGATGAACACTGAAGCTTTCTTT. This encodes CASRRGQMNTEAFF.